Here is one T cell receptor beta chain with its context. The table lists this clonotype with a few counts. The specificity of this receptor is unknown. Base qualities are not at hand, and no much larger clone is one base apart. The data derive from a study of T cells in Graves' hyperthyroidism and ophthalmopathy (dated by TCRdb to about 2019). About the full investigation: Peripheral blood samples were taken at the time of initial diagnosis, prior to any treatment. After blood sampling, hyperthyroidism patients were treated with methimazole at a starting dose of 30 mg daily, and ophthalmopathy patients were treated with high-dose intravenous methylprednisolone. TCR Vbeta CDR3 sequencing of 120 to 150 peripheral blood samples (over 40 ophthalmopathy, about 80 hyperthyroidism and approximately 17 progressor patients) is reported in the paper. In roughly six Graves' hyperthyroidism patients, the study also compared T-cell repertoires from thyroid tissue with T-cell repertoires from blood. The approximately 100 discovery patients were divided at random into training and test sets in a 7:3 ratio. To identify distinguishing TCR V-J signatures, a discovery cohort of about 100 patients was used, comprising 40 to 45 with Graves' ophthalmopathy and 57 with stable Graves' hyperthyroidism. Whether ophthalmopathy could be predicted prospectively was tested in an independent validation cohort made up of under 20 hyperthyroidism patients plus 17 patients who later progressed to ophthalmopathy.

The CDR3 runs 13 residues from the cysteine to the phenylalanine. The DNA shown is the 39-base CDR3, in frame from base 1. Based on the germline V gene (reference sequence), the CDR1 and CDR2 sequences are MNHNY and SVGAGI. Deletion took 2 bases off V and 5 bases off J, with a span of 9 bases between the germline ends. Hyperthyroidism patients were newly diagnosed, had a disease duration of under 2 months, and were aged 18 to 65 years. The study excluded patients with uncontrolled infections, other autoimmune diseases, pregnancy or lactation. Diagnoses were based on clinical symptoms, serum thyroxine and TRAb, thyroid ultrasound and orbital computed tomography. Blood from progressor patients was collected at the time of first diagnosis with hyperthyroidism, before any ophthalmopathy symptoms had appeared. Ficoll-Paque density gradient centrifugation was used to isolate PBMCs from approximately 10 ml of fresh peripheral blood. Progressor patients were first diagnosed with Graves' hyperthyroidism and then developed ophthalmopathy during follow-up. Trizol reagent was used to extract total RNA, and RNA quality was then checked on an Agilent 2100 Bioanalyzer.

What the authors observed across the whole study: Sample size was not statistically predetermined, and investigators were not blinded to group allocation. Most expanded thyroid clonotypes (frequency above 0.001) were also found in blood, which suggests that blood repertoires may mirror thyroid immune responses. In validation, the model predicted progression to ophthalmopathy a median of roughly 6.5 months before onset, with roughly 70% sensitivity and almost 75% specificity. In cross-validation, a model built on a 13 V-J signature told ophthalmopathy apart from stable hyperthyroidism with just under 90% sensitivity and around 84% specificity, and in testing the same model reached 80%/75%.

The TCR beta CDR3 regions were amplified from RNA transcripts. The first round of RT-PCR for the TCR CDR3 was performed with the HTBI primer set and the Qiagen OneStep RT-PCR kit. A second multiplex PCR round built the libraries, followed by size selection and purification. Paired-end sequencing of the libraries was performed with 100 bp reads on an Illumina HiSeq2000. The study's processing was this. SOAPnuke was used to process the raw data, throwing out any read that contained adapters or uncalled bases, had a mean Phred below 15, or lacked an exact constant-primer or identifier match. COPE v1.2.5 was used to merge high-quality paired reads, and clonotypes were defined as unique nucleotide sequences. MiTCR v1.1 was used to align clonotypes to the IMGT TRBV, TRBD and TRBJ reference segments. Analysis was restricted to V-J combinations with a frequency above 0.0001, which covered 99.2% of repertoires. The TCS score was defined as F50 (clonal expansion) divided by E x V (chaos), with BLOSUM62-based TCRdist calculated between CDR3 peptides within each V-J. Welch's t-statistics and random forest reduced around 550 V-J features to around 14, which were used in a naive Bayes classifier (R e1071). The raw public data were reprocessed by TCRdb itself: fastp quality trimming at Q25, MiXCR clonotype calling, in-frame beta chains only. Under each unique CDR3 protein, matching rows form one entry showing the most common genes and DNA. None of the V and J calls come from the authors' own analysis; TCRdb made them. In all, the sample holds about 770,000 distinct CDR3 sequences, and around a sixth of those were seen once. 16% of the sample is in the top ten clones.

The rearrangement combines TRBV6-6 with TRBJ2-5, with no reliable assignment of the D segment. The TCR was taken from a woman between 45 and 65 years old with Graves' hyperthyroidism that later progressed to Graves' ophthalmopathy. Sequenced sample: blood. The DNA sequence is as follows: TGTGCCAGCAGTTACCGGGCCGGGGAGACCCAGTACTTC. This encodes CASSYRAGETQYF.